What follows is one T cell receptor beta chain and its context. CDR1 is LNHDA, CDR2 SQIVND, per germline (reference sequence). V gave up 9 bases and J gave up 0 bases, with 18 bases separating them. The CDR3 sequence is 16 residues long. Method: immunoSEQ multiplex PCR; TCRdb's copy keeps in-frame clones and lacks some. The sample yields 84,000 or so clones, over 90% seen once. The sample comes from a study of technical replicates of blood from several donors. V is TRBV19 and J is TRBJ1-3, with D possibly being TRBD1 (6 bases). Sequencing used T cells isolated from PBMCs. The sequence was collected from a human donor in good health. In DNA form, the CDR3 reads TGTGCCAGCTTCGCCCGGGGGGCTTTCTCTGGAAACACCATATATTTT. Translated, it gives CASFARGAFSGNTIYF.